The present T cell receptor (beta chain) was sequenced within a study of PD-1 blockade in classical Hodgkin lymphoma. Regarding time point: newly diagnosed, previously untreated cHL patient sample. By magnetic negative selection, CD4+ T cells were purified from thawed PBMCs. The protocol was immunoSEQ multiplex PCR, while the TCRdb copy is restricted to in-frame clones and leaves out a portion. Here the sample spans approximately 23,000 clones, 90% being singletons. Sequencing was done on a sample of CD4+ T cells from blood. The TCR sequence derives from a human donor with classical Hodgkin lymphoma.

The CDR3, as DNA: TGTGCCAGCAGTCCTGGTGGGGTAAGCACAGATACGCAGTATTTT. It yields the protein CASSPGGVSTDTQYF. V and J are TRBV7-3 and TRBJ2-3; D gene unclear. Trimming shortened V by 6 bases and J by 0 bases, and 13 bases separated the two germline ends. The CDR3 length is 15 residues. Germline-derived CDR1 and CDR2 are SGHTA and FQGTGA.